One and the same sample provided the 3 T cell receptor beta chains below, sequenced in a study of shared clonotypes between healthy human individuals (dated by TCRdb to the early 2020s). The library came from the immunoSEQ multiplex PCR assay. TCRdb stores this immuneACCESS table with in-frame sequences only. Part of the clones is absent; in the studies checked, under half of the shortfall reflects unresolved V genes, and no reason is known for the rest. This sample comprises about 1 million clones, about 77% of them detected only once. The top ten hold roughly 1.5% of the sample. Source material: memory CD4+ T cells sorted from blood. The intended sense of this specimen's cell subset or site label: CD45RA-negative fraction. The receptors come from a man between 18 and 35 years old in good health.

CDR3 DNA sequence: TGTGCCAGCAGCCCTAGGACTAGCACAGATACGCAGTATTTT. Translated: CASSPRTSTDTQYF. The V gene is TRBV9, the J gene TRBJ2-3; D possibly corresponds to TRBD2 (5 bases). The ends were cut back, 4 bases at V and 0 bases at J, with 9 bases in the middle. There are 14 residues in the CDR3. Germline values: CDR1 SGDLS, CDR2 YYNGEE.

For this clone: The sample holds other DNA sequences that translate to the same CDR3. The CDR3 sequence: CASSLGTRTDTQYF. In DNA, the CDR3 is TGTGCCAGCAGCTTAGGGACTCGCACAGATACGCAGTATTTT. The rearrangement joins TRBV7-9 to TRBJ2-3; weak D call: TRBD2 (5 bases). Trimming cost V 1 base and J 1 base, with 6 bases left between them. The CDR3 runs 14 residues. Germline CDR1 is SEHNR and CDR2 is FQNEAQ (reference sequence).

This chain uses TRBV5-5 with TRBJ1-1, with TRBD1 identical over 7 bases. This CDR3 spans 15 amino acids. The V segment lost 0 bases and the J segment 4 bases; nucleotides outside the gene matches: 6. The germline gives CDR1 SGHKS, CDR2 YYEKEE (reference sequence). The CDR3 coding sequence is TGTGCCAGCAGCTTGGTCTGGCAGGGGGGCACTGAAGCTTTCTTT. Amino acid sequence: CASSLVWQGGTEAFF.